One TCR beta chain is described in this entry. The time point denotes: before trial treatment. There are 13 residues in the CDR3. The V gene lost 3 bases and the J gene lost 3 bases, with 7 bases spanning the gap. TRAV and TRBV primers primed cDNA for both TCRalpha and TCRbeta. For amplifying TCRs, the PCR ran for approximately 18 cycles with Phusion, which was used together with a constant-region primer and the adapter on the V primers. TCRdb reprocessed the reads with MiXCR, giving one entry per CDR3 protein. Here the sample spans 80,000 to 95,000 distinct CDR3 sequences, just under 9.5% being singletons. The data were taken from a study of low-dose radiotherapy and immunotherapy resistance in tumors. Whole-study context: The study delivered 0.5 Gy per fraction every 2 weeks to Cohort 1, totaling 6.5 Gy.

Sample: PBMCs, taken before treatment. This TCR was recovered from a male donor with prostate cancer. The chain couples TRBV12-3 or TRBV12-4 to TRBJ2-3; the D is unclear. DNA of the CDR3: TGTGCCAGCAGTTTTATCTCTACAGATACGCAGTATTTT. Its translation is CASSFISTDTQYF.